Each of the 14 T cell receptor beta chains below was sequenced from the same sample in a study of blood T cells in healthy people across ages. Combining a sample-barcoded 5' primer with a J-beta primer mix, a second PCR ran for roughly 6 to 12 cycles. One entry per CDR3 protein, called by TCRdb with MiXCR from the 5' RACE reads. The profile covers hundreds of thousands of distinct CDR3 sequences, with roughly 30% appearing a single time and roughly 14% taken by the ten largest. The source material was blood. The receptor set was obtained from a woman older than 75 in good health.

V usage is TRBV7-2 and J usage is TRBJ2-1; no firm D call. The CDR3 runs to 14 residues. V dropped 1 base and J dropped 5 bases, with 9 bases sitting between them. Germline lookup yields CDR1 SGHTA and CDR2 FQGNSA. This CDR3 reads CASSLGFGDNEQFF. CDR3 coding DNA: TGTGCCAGCAGCTTAGGGTTTGGGGACAATGAGCAGTTCTTC.

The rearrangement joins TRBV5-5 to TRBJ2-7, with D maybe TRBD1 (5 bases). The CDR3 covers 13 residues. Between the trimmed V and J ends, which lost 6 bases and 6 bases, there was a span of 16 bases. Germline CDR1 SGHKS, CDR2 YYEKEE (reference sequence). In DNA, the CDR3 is TGTGCCAGCATGTTAGGGCTCACAGGCGAGCAGTACTTC. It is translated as CASMLGLTGEQYF.

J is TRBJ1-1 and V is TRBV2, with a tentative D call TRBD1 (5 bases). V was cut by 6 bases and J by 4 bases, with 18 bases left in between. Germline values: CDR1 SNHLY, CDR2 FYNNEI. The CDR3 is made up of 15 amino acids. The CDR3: CASSWDAGRLTEAFF. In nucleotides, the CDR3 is TGTGCCAGCAGCTGGGACGCAGGAAGGCTCACTGAAGCTTTCTTT.

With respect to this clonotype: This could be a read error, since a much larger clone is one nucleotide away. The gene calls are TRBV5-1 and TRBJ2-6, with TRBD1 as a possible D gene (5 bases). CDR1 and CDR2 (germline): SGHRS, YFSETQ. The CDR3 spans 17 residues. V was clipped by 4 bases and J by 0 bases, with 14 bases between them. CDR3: CASSLQGAISGANVLTF. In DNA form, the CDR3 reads TGCGCCAGCAGCCTCCAGGGTGCTATCTCTGGGGCCAACGTCCTGACTTTC.

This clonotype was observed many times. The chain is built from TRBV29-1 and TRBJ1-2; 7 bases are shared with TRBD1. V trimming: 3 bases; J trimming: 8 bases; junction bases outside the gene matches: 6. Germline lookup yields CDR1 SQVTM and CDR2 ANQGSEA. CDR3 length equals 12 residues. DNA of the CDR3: TGCAGCGTTGATAAGGGACAGCGAGGCTACACCTTC. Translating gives CSVDKGQRGYTF.

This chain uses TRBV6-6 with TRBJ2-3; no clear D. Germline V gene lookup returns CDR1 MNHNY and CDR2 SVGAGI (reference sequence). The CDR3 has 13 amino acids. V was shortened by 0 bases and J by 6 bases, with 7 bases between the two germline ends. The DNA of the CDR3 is TGTGCCAGCAGTTACTCCGGACCCGATACGCAGTATTTT. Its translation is CASSYSGPDTQYF.

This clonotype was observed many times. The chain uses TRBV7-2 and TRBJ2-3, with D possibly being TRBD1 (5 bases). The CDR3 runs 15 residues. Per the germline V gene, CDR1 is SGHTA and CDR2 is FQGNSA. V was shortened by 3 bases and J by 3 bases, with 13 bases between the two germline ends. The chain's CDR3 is CASSFDRGKTDTQYF. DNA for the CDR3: TGTGCCAGCAGCTTCGACAGAGGTAAAACAGATACGCAGTATTTT.

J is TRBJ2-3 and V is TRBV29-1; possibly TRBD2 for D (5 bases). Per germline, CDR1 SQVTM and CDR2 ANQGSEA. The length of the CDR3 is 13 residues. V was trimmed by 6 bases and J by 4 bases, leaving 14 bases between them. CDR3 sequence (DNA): TGCAGCGTCCCCCGAGGAGGATCAGATACGCAGTATTTT. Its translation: CSVPRGGSDTQYF.

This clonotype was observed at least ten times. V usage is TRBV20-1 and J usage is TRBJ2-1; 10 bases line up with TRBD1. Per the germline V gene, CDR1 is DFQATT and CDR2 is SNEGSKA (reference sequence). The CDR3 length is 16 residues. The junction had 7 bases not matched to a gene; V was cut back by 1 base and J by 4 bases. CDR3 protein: CSARGGTGANYNEQFF. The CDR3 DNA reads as TGCAGTGCTAGAGGCGGGACAGGGGCCAATTACAATGAGCAGTTCTTC.

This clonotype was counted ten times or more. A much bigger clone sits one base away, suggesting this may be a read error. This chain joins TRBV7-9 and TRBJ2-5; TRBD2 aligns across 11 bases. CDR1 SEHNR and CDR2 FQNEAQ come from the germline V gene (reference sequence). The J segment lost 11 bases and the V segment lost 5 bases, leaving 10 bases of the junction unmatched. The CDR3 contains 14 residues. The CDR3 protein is CASSPGLAGVEQYF. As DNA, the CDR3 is TGTGCCAGCAGCCCAGGACTAGCGGGCGTGGAGCAGTACTTC.

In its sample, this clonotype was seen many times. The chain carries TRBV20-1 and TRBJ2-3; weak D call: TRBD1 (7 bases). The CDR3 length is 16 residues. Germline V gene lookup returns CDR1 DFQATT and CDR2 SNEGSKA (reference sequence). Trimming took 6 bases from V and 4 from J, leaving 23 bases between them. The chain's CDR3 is CSAPRDSRDLPDTQYF. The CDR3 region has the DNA TGCAGTGCCCCGCGGGACAGTCGGGACCTCCCAGATACGCAGTATTTT.

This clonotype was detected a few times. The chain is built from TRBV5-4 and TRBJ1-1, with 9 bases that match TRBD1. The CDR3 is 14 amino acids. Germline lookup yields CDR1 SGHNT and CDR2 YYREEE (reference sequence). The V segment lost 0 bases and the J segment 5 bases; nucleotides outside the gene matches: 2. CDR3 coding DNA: TGTGCCAGCAGCTTGGACAGGGGGCGGACTGAAGCTTTCTTT. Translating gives CASSLDRGRTEAFF.

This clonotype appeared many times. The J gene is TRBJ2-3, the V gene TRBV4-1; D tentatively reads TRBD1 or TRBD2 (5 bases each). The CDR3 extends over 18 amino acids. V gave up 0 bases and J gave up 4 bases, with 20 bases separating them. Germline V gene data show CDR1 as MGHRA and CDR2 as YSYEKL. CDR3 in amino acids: CASSQDRSGIGQSDTQYF. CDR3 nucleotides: TGCGCCAGCAGCCAAGATCGGTCGGGGATTGGACAATCAGATACGCAGTATTTT.

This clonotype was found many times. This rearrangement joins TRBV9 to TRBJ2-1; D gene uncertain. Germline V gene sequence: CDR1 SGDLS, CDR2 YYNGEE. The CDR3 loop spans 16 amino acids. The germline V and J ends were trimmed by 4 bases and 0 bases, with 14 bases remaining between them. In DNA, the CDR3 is TGTGCCAGCAGCACCGAAAGAGTTAGCTCCTACAATGAGCAGTTCTTC. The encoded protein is CASSTERVSSYNEQFF.